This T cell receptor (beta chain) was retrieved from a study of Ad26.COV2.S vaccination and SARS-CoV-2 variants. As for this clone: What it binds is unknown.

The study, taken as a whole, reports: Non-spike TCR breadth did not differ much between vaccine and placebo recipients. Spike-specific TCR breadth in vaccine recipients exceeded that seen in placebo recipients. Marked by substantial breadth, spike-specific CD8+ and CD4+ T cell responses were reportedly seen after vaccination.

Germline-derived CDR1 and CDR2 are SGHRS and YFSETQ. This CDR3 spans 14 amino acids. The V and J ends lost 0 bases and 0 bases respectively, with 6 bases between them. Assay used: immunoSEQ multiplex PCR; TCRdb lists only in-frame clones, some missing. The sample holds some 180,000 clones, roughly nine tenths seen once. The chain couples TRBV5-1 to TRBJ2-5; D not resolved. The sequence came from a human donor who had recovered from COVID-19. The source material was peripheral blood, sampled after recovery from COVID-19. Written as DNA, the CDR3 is TGCGCCAGCAGCTTGGAGGGCCACCAAGAGACCCAGTACTTC. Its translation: CASSLEGHQETQYF. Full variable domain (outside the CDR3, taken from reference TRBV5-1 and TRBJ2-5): KAGVTQTPRYLIKTRGQQVTLSCSPISGHRSVSWYQQTPGQGLQFLFEYFSETQRNKGNFPGRFSGRQFSNSRSEMNVSTLELGDSALYLCASSLEGHQETQYFGPGTRLLVL.